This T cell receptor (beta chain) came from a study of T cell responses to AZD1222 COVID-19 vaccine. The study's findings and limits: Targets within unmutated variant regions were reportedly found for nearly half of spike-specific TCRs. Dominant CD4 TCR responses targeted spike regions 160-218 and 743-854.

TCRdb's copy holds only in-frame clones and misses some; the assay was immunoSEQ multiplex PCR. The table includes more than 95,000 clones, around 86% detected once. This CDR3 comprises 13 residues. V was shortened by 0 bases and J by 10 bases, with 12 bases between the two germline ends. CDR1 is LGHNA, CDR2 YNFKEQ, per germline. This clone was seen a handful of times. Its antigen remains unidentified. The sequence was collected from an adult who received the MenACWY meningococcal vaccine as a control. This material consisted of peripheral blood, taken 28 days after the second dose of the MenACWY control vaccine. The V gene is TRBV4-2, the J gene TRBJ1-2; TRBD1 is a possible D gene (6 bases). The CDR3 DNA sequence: TGTGCCAGCAGCCAAGACCCAGGGGCCCCCTACACCTTC. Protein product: CASSQDPGAPYTF.